Listed here is a single T cell receptor beta chain. Its specificity is unknown. TCR beta CDR3 amplification used RNA transcripts. An opening RT-PCR round employed HTBI primers and preceded a second-round multiplex PCR. TCRdb fed the multiplex PCR reads into MiXCR, producing one record per CDR3 protein. The sample shows 200,000 to 250,000 distinct CDR3 sequences, around 42% of them seen only once. Orbital computed tomography and thyroid ultrasound, along with TRAb, serum thyroxine and clinical symptoms, underpinned diagnosis. The data are from a study of Graves' ophthalmopathy and Graves' hyperthyroidism. Study information: The study drew peripheral blood at initial diagnosis, before any treatment.

This CDR3 contains 16 residues. Deletions cut 0 bases from V and 5 bases from J, with 13 bases between. CDR1 is MGHRA, CDR2 YSYEKL, per germline. Points from the study as a whole: A majority of expanded thyroid clonotypes exceeding 0.001 frequency were likewise present in blood. The model achieved approximately 71% sensitivity and approximately 74% specificity for ophthalmopathy progression.

This clonotype originated in an adult man with Graves' ophthalmopathy. V is TRBV4-1 and J is TRBJ2-2, with D unresolved. The sequenced sample consisted of peripheral blood. CDR3 coding DNA: TGCGCCAGCAGCCAAGAACGCAACGAACGAACCGGGGAGCTGTTTTTT. It specifies CASSQERNERTGELFF.